This TCR beta chain comes out of a study of T-cell reconstitution after alpha-beta-depleted transplantation in children. The CDR3 runs 16 residues. Trimming shortened V by 0 bases and J by 1 base, and 9 bases separated the two germline ends. Germline assignment: CDR1 LGHNT and CDR2 FRNRAP. Many counts were recorded for this clonotype. Unique molecular identifiers featured in how the TCRbeta library was prepared. TCRdb analysed the PCR reads with MiXCR anew, one entry per CDR3 protein. The table shows about 500,000 distinct CDR3 sequences, with 32% occurring only once. This clonotype originated in a human donor who donated a stem cell graft to a child with aplastic anemia. The chain couples TRBV12-5 to TRBJ2-2; D remains ambiguous. The sample consisted of PBMCs from the stem cell graft donor, taken from the stem cell graft. CDR3 in amino acids: CASGLVINRNTGELFF. In DNA, the CDR3 is TGTGCTAGTGGTTTGGTAATTAACAGGAACACCGGGGAGCTGTTTTTT.